This TCR beta chain was recovered during a study of cytomegalovirus exposure and HLA in healthy donors. Turning to the study itself: Earlier findings included about 120 million unique TCR beta sequences obtained from about 170 million T cells. Most donors, roughly 77% of over 350 genotyped, fell in the Caucasian-associated ancestry cluster. Findings and caveats of the study: CMV serostatus was the only immune exposure information that was available. Prior analysis indicated that the majority of TCR beta V segments exhibited productivity approximately 87% or approximately 30% of the time.

PCR amplification relied on 60 Vbeta primers (plus 13 Jbeta primers). TCRdb's copy holds only in-frame clones and misses some; the assay was immunoSEQ multiplex PCR. The sample has about 78,000 clones, 60% to 75% seen once. Note on this clone: Its target is unknown.

Deletions cut 7 bases from V and 0 bases from J, with 12 bases between. The CDR3 runs to 15 residues. From germline, CDR1 is MNHEY and CDR2 SMNVEV (reference sequence). The chain uses TRBV27 and TRBJ2-2; possible D gene TRBD1, 6 bases. Source material: PBMCs. This TCR was recovered from a woman aged 40 to 55 in good health and CMV-seropositive. In nucleotides, the CDR3 is TGTGCCAGCACTTGGGGACATCCGAACACCGGGGAGCTGTTTTTT. Encoded protein: CASTWGHPNTGELFF.